These 9 T cell receptor beta chains were sequenced from one sample in a study of blood T cell repertoires in COVID-19. Method: immunoSEQ multiplex PCR; TCRdb's copy keeps in-frame clones and lacks some. The table records 150,000 to 200,000 clones, around 90% of them present only once. The sample was peripheral blood. The receptors originated from a man in his fifties or sixties with acute or convalescent COVID-19.

The table lists this clone with a count of one. The genes are TRBV4-1 and TRBJ2-7; D is possibly TRBD1 (8 bases). The length of the CDR3 is 15 residues. The germline V gene encodes CDR1 MGHRA and CDR2 YSYEKL. V lost 1 base to trimming and J lost 4 bases, with 14 bases between them. CDR3 DNA sequence: TGCGCCAGCAGCCAAGGGGAGGGACAGGTGTACGAGCAGTACGTC. Protein sequence: CASSQGEGQVYEQYV.

The rearrangement joins TRBV5-4 to TRBJ2-7, with D perhaps matching TRBD2 (5 bases). Germline V gives CDR1 SGHNT, CDR2 YYREEE (reference sequence). V dropped 4 bases and J dropped 1 base, with 9 bases sitting between them. The CDR3 runs to 13 residues. In DNA form, the CDR3 reads TGTGCCAGCAGCGGCGGGCAGTCCTACGAGCAGTACGTC. Its translation is CASSGGQSYEQYV.

The chain joins TRBV29-1 to TRBJ2-5; 9 bases are shared with TRBD1. This CDR3 spans 15 amino acids. Trimming at V came to 3 bases and at J to 4 bases, leaving 9 bases not matched to a gene. Per the germline V gene, CDR1 is SQVTM and CDR2 is ANQGSEA. The CDR3 spells CSVEGVGQGRETQYF. CDR3 nucleotide sequence: TGCAGCGTTGAGGGGGTTGGACAGGGGCGAGAGACCCAGTACTTC.

CDR3 in DNA: TGTGCCAGCAGTTTAGGGCTGACTAGCGGGGGCCAATACGAGCAGTACGTC. Translation: CASSLGLTSGGQYEQYV. This chain uses TRBV28 with TRBJ2-7; 12 nucleotides align to TRBD2. J was trimmed by 4 bases and V by 2 bases; bases with no gene match: 9. Germline V lookup: CDR1 MDHEN, CDR2 SYDVKM. This CDR3 is built from 17 residues.

The rearrangement uses TRBV27 and TRBJ1-5; 7 bases fit TRBD1. The germline gives CDR1 MNHEY, CDR2 SMNVEV (reference sequence). The CDR3 totals 17 residues. V was clipped by 2 bases and J by 1 base; unmatched bases: 8. The CDR3 spells CASSLTKTGSSNQPQHF. The CDR3 coding sequence is TGTGCCAGCAGTTTAACGAAGACAGGGTCGAGCAATCAGCCCCAGCATTTT.

The V gene is TRBV2, the J gene TRBJ1-4, with 7 bases lining up with TRBD1. Germline CDR1 SNHLY, CDR2 FYNNEI. CDR3 length: 15 amino acids. Trimming took 5 bases from V and 5 from J; bases not matched to a gene: 8. CDR3 loop: CASSYSGTANEKLFF. As DNA, the CDR3 is TGTGCCAGCAGTTACTCCGGGACAGCAAATGAAAAACTGTTTTTT.

In its sample, this clone was seen a few times. The V and J genes are TRBV5-4 and TRBJ1-4, with 9 bases fitting TRBD1. This CDR3 has 15 amino acids. V was pared by 2 bases and J by 4 bases, with 3 bases of the junction left unmatched. Germline V gives CDR1 SGHNT, CDR2 YYREEE (reference sequence). DNA for the CDR3: TGTGCCAGCAGCTTACCGGGACAGGGTAATGAAAAACTGTTTTTT. Translation gives CASSLPGQGNEKLFF.

Written as DNA, the CDR3 is TGCGCCAGCAGCCAGGCGGTTCGGACAGGGGATATCCATGGCTACACCTTC. Its translation is CASSQAVRTGDIHGYTF. The chain employs TRBV4-3 and TRBJ1-2; 9 positions agree with TRBD1. Trimming at V came to 3 bases and at J to 6 bases, leaving 14 bases not matched to a gene. This CDR3 contains 17 residues. Germline V gives CDR1 LGHNA, CDR2 YSLEER.

CDR3 region: CASKAAWTANTEAFF. The CDR3 bases are TGTGCCAGCAAGGCAGCATGGACAGCGAACACTGAAGCTTTCTTT. J is TRBJ1-1 and V is TRBV2; D may be TRBD1 (6 bases). The CDR3 covers 15 residues. The V gene's germline CDR1 is SNHLY and CDR2 FYNNEI. V was shortened by 7 bases and J by 1 base, with 16 bases between the two germline ends.